The present T cell receptor beta chain was sequenced within a study of PD-1 blockade in classical Hodgkin lymphoma. The time point: cycle 4 day 1 (C4D1), after six to seven weeks of nivolumab. Brentuximab vedotin exposure varied among the patients, all of whom had relapsed after autologous stem cell transplantation. TCRdb's copy holds only in-frame clones and misses some; the assay was immunoSEQ multiplex PCR. Here the sample spans 50,000 to 65,000 clones, around nine tenths being singletons. This TCR derives from a human donor with classical Hodgkin lymphoma. Sequenced material: peripheral blood mononuclear cells (PBMCs), taken before the fourth cycle of nivolumab.

The CDR3, as DNA: TGTGCCAGCAGCGAGGGACTACAAGAGACCCAGTACTTC. Its translation is CASSEGLQETQYF. The chain joins TRBV7-9 to TRBJ2-5, with 7 bases identical to TRBD2. The CDR3 totals 13 residues. After removal of 5 bases from V and 2 bases from J, the junction contained 2 bases not matched to a gene. Germline loops: CDR1 SEHNR, CDR2 FQNEAQ (reference sequence). Based on the CDR3 plus reference TRBV7-9 and TRBJ2-5, the full variable domain is DTGVSQNPRHKITKRGQNVTFRCDPISEHNRLYWYRQTLGQGPEFLTYFQNEAQLEKSRLLSDRFSAERPKGSFSTLEIQRTEQGDSAMYLCASSEGLQETQYFGPGTRLLVL.